One sample yielded the 16 T cell receptor beta chains listed below, sequenced in a study of regulatory T cells in long-lasting Graves disease. Relying on iRepertoire HTBI primers and Arm-PCR of CDR3 regions, the team built TCR beta libraries. From the multiplex PCR reads, TCRdb called clonotypes with MiXCR, one entry per CDR3 protein. The sample includes hundreds of thousands of distinct CDR3 sequences, roughly 15% of them seen just once. Specified time point: newly diagnosed GD, antithyroid drugs for less than 3 months. Extracted PBMC RNA gave rise to the TCR library. These data were also reused for a study on T cells in Graves' hyperthyroidism and ophthalmopathy.

The sample here was peripheral blood mononuclear cells (PBMCs), taken at new diagnosis, from a patient treated with antithyroid drugs. Receptor source: a woman aged 25-40 years with Graves disease.

V gene TRBV10-3 combines with J gene TRBJ2-7; 14 bases map to TRBD2. This CDR3 comprises 15 residues. The V segment lost 4 bases and the J segment 7 bases; nucleotides outside the gene matches: 6. Germline-derived CDR1 and CDR2 are ENHRY and SYGVKD. CDR3 in amino acids: CAISGGLAGADEQYF. The CDR3 coding sequence is TGTGCCATCAGTGGGGGACTAGCGGGAGCGGATGAGCAGTACTTC.

This clonotype was counted only a few times. Here the CDR3 reads CASSEIGGNSPLHF. The CDR3 bases are TGCGCCAGCAGTGAGATCGGGGGTAATTCACCCCTCCACTTT. This chain connects TRBV10-2 to TRBJ1-6, with TRBD1 as a possible D gene (5 bases). The CDR3 contains 14 residues. V was trimmed by 2 bases and J by 6 bases, leaving 8 bases between them. CDR1 is WSHSY and CDR2 is SAAADI in the germline V gene.

As to this clonotype: This may be a read error, as it is one base from a much larger clone. The V gene is TRBV20-1, the J gene TRBJ2-2; maybe TRBD2 (6 bases). This CDR3 comprises 15 residues. The germline V gene has CDR1 DFQATT and CDR2 SNEGSKA (reference sequence). For the CDR3, the DNA is TGCAGTGCTAGAGTTTCGACAGCGGGCACCTGGGAGCTGTTTTTT. This codes for CSARVSTAGTWELFF.

There are many counts of this clonotype. The chain employs TRBV30 and TRBJ2-7, with D perhaps TRBD2 (6 bases). Trimming took 6 bases from V and 6 from J, leaving 21 bases between them. CDR3 size: 14 residues. Looked up from germline, CDR1 is GTSNPN and CDR2 is SVGIG (reference sequence). CDR3 bases: TGTGCCTGCCGTCACGCGGGGACTGCGGGCGAGCAGTACTTC. This translates into CACRHAGTAGEQYF.

This clonotype was seen more than once but under ten times. This chain connects TRBV5-1 to TRBJ2-1, with D perhaps matching TRBD2 (6 bases). The CDR3 spans 12 residues. Germline CDR1 is SGHRS and CDR2 is YFSETQ. The germline V and J ends were trimmed by 4 bases and 8 bases, with 10 bases remaining between them. CDR3 sequence (DNA): TGCGCCAGCAGCGCGGGACTGGATGAGCAGTTCTTC. It encodes CASSAGLDEQFF.

This clonotype was detected many times. This chain uses TRBV5-1 with TRBJ1-1; D perhaps matches TRBD1 (6 bases). The germline gives CDR1 SGHRS, CDR2 YFSETQ. V dropped 0 bases and J dropped 0 bases, with 12 bases sitting between them. The CDR3 consists of 16 residues. CDR3 sequence: CASSLEPGALNTEAFF. CDR3 in DNA: TGCGCCAGCAGCTTGGAGCCAGGGGCCCTGAACACTGAAGCTTTCTTT.

V gene TRBV6-5 combines with J gene TRBJ1-6; D is undetermined. This CDR3 spans 15 amino acids. V dropped 2 bases and J dropped 5 bases, with 10 bases sitting between them. Germline loops: CDR1 MNHEY, CDR2 SVGAGI. CDR3 in DNA: TGTGCCAGCAGTTACAGGGTCGTGAATAATTCACCCCTCCACTTT. Its translation is CASSYRVVNNSPLHF.

This clonotype has just a few counts. The CDR3, as DNA: TGTGCCAGTAGTATAGTGGGTCAGCTGAACACCGGGGAGCTGTTTTTT. It translates to CASSIVGQLNTGELFF. V usage is TRBV19 and J usage is TRBJ2-2; D remains unclear. This CDR3 contains 16 residues. The germline V gene encodes CDR1 LNHDA and CDR2 SQIVND (reference sequence). Between the trimmed V and J ends, which lost 1 base and 1 base, there was a span of 10 bases.

The genes are TRBV5-8 and TRBJ2-5; 7 bases fit TRBD2. Germline trimming cut 2 bases from V and 2 bases from J; bases unmatched to any gene: 6. The CDR3 contains 15 residues. The V gene's germline CDR1 is SGHTS and CDR2 YDEGEE. CDR3: CASSLPGTKQETQYF. CDR3 coding DNA: TGTGCCAGCAGCTTACCTGGGACTAAACAAGAGACCCAGTACTTC.

The V gene is TRBV27, the J gene TRBJ2-7, with D hard to call. The CDR3 extends over 15 amino acids. The V end was cut by 5 bases, the J end by 2 bases, with 16 bases between. Germline lookup yields CDR1 MNHEY and CDR2 SMNVEV (reference sequence). The CDR3 here is CASSVTGPTTYEQYF. The CDR3 region has the DNA TGTGCCAGCAGTGTTACCGGGCCGACGACCTACGAGCAGTACTTC.

V gene TRBV6-1 combines with J gene TRBJ2-5; D gene uncertain. Trimming left V 2 bases short and J 10 bases short, with 11 bases between. CDR1 is MNHNS, CDR2 SASEGT, per germline. The CDR3 is 12 amino acids. As DNA, the CDR3 is TGTGCCAGCAGTGAACAGCCCAGCAGCCAGTACTTC. It is translated as CASSEQPSSQYF.

This clonotype was counted ten times or more. The rearrangement joins TRBV2 to TRBJ1-6; D unresolved. Per germline, CDR1 SNHLY and CDR2 FYNNEI. CDR3 length: 15 amino acids. Between the trimmed V and J ends, which lost 6 bases and 7 bases, there was a span of 16 bases. The CDR3: CASSLPAGMNSPLHF. Written as DNA, the CDR3 is TGTGCCAGCAGCCTCCCCGCGGGGATGAATTCACCCCTCCACTTT.

This clonotype showed up many times. This chain joins TRBV20-1 and TRBJ2-5, with TRBD2 identical over 15 bases. The germline CDR1 and CDR2 sequences are DFQATT and SNEGSKA (reference sequence). The V and J ends lost 0 bases and 2 bases, in that order; junction bases with no gene match: 10. This CDR3 has 19 residues. CDR3 sequence: CSARDGGLAGGPRQETQYF. Here the CDR3 DNA reads TGCAGTGCTAGAGATGGTGGACTAGCGGGAGGGCCGCGTCAAGAGACCCAGTACTTC.

This chain connects TRBV11-2 to TRBJ2-3, with TRBD2 identical over 7 bases. Per germline, CDR1 SGHAT and CDR2 FQNNGV. The ends lost 2 bases at V and 8 bases at J; junction bases unmatched: 13. The CDR3 spans 16 residues. The CDR3 loop reads CASSLSLAESRGTQYF. In DNA form, the CDR3 reads TGTGCCAGCAGCTTATCCCTAGCGGAATCTAGGGGTACGCAGTATTTT.

This rearrangement joins TRBV5-6 to TRBJ1-6; D uncertain. V lost 4 bases to trimming and J lost 7 bases, with 21 bases between them. Per germline, CDR1 SGHDT and CDR2 YYEEEE. CDR3 length: 17 amino acids. CDR3 sequence reads: CASSPGALRVRNSPLHF. As DNA, the CDR3 is TGTGCCAGCAGCCCCGGAGCCTTGCGGGTACGGAATTCACCCCTCCACTTT.

This clonotype was observed a few times. The chain uses TRBV6-1 and TRBJ2-2, with 11 bases that match TRBD1. Germline V gives CDR1 MNHNS, CDR2 SASEGT. The CDR3 extends over 21 amino acids. The V and J ends lost 9 bases and 4 bases, in that order; junction bases with no gene match: 25. The CDR3 spells CARNTKKVATGTGGSTGELFF. DNA of the CDR3: TGTGCCAGAAACACAAAGAAGGTAGCAACCGGGACAGGGGGTAGCACCGGGGAGCTGTTTTTT.